Below are 2 T cell receptor beta chains sequenced from a single sample in a study of blood T cell repertoires in COVID-19. Data came from immunoSEQ multiplex PCR; TCRdb stores just in-frame clones and leaves some out. This table holds approximately 150,000 clones, roughly 80% found once. Sequences were obtained from peripheral blood. All receptors come from a woman in her 70s with acute or convalescent COVID-19.

This chain connects TRBV7-8 to TRBJ2-2, with D possibly being TRBD2 (5 bases). CDR1 and CDR2 (germline): SGHVS, FQNEAQ. The CDR3 has 14 amino acids. Trimming removed 8 bases from V and 1 base from J, with 11 bases in between. This CDR3 reads CASQAAENTGELFF. In nucleotides, the CDR3 is TGTGCCAGCCAAGCGGCGGAGAACACCGGGGAGCTGTTTTTT. Filled out from reference TRBV7-8 and TRBJ2-2, the complete variable domain reads GAGVSQSPRYKVAKRGQDVALRCDPISGHVSLFWYQQALGQGPEFLTYFQNEAQLDKSGLPSDRFFAERPEGSVSTLKIQRTQQEDSAVYLCASQAAENTGELFFGEGSRLTVL.

The rearrangement uses TRBV30 and TRBJ2-7, with 8 positions matching TRBD1. V shed 2 bases, J shed 4 bases, and the junction held 7 bases outside the gene matches. Germline CDR1 is GTSNPN and CDR2 is SVGIG (reference sequence). The CDR3 spans 14 residues. The CDR3 DNA follows: TGTGCCTGGAGTCACAGGGGGGCAGGGTACGAGCAGTACTTC. Encoded protein: CAWSHRGAGYEQYF.